A selection of T cell receptor beta chains follows, all from one sample in a study of CD8 T cells in ankylosing spondylitis. TCRdb used MiXCR to reprocess the 5' RACE reads, holding one entry per CDR3 protein. The sample shows approximately 180,000 distinct CDR3 sequences, 15% to 20% of them seen only once. The material sequenced was blood, either unsorted or a sorted T cell fraction (not recorded which). These receptors all stem from a male donor between 5 and 29 years old with ankylosing spondylitis or in good health (not recorded which). Each CDR3 is given with its conserved first and last residue. Each record gives: V gene, D gene, clone size, J gene, CDR3 protein, CDR3 DNA. The D gene is left open where the match is weak. The listing skips clone size in some rows; elsewhere it reads once, few, many or a size class.

>TRBV25-1|TRBD2|few|TRBJ2-3
CASSPPTQGLAGTDTQYF
TGTGCCAGCAGTCCACCGACCCAGGGACTAGCGGGAACAGATACGCAGTATTTT
>TRBV12-3/TRBV12-4|NA|many|TRBJ1-2
CASSFRGRYGYTF
TGTGCCAGCAGTTTCCGCGGACGCTATGGCTACACCTTC
>TRBV3-1|NA|many|TRBJ2-7
CASSQPGGEQYF
TGTGCCAGCAGCCAGCCCGGCGGTGAGCAGTACTTC
>TRBV24-1|NA|many|TRBJ1-5
CATSSGGSNQPQHF
TGTGCCACCAGTTCGGGGGGGTCCAATCAGCCCCAGCATTTT
>TRBV6-5|TRBD2|many|TRBJ2-7
CASRAGLADYEQYF
TGTGCCAGCAGGGCGGGACTAGCGGACTACGAGCAGTACTTC
>TRBV19|NA|many|TRBJ1-1
CASSGRYRDTEAFF
TGTGCCAGTAGTGGACGATATAGGGACACTGAAGCTTTCTTT
>TRBV29-1|NA|few|TRBJ2-5
CSVEGRERETQYF
TGCAGCGTTGAAGGCAGGGAAAGGGAGACCCAGTACTTC
>TRBV5-1|TRBD2|NA|TRBJ2-1
CASSLNSGSLYNEQFF
TGCGCCAGCAGCTTAAACAGCGGGAGTCTCTACAATGAGCAGTTCTTC
>TRBV5-1|NA|many|TRBJ2-5
CASSFQGGLSQETQYF
TGCGCCAGCAGCTTCCAAGGAGGCCTGAGCCAAGAGACCCAGTACTTC
>TRBV7-2|NA|many|TRBJ2-5
CASSFGDGRSETQYF
TGTGCCAGCAGCTTTGGGGACGGCCGGTCGGAGACCCAGTACTTC
>TRBV5-1|NA|many|TRBJ2-2
CASSLGGLGTGELFF
TGCGCCAGCAGCTTGGGGGGACTCGGCACCGGGGAGCTGTTTTTT
>TRBV7-7|NA|NA|TRBJ2-1
CASSQDVYNEQFF
TGTGCCAGCAGCCAGGACGTTTACAATGAGCAGTTCTTC
>TRBV9|NA|many|TRBJ2-3
CASSVAEQGGPDTQYF
TGTGCCAGCAGCGTAGCCGAGCAGGGGGGACCAGATACGCAGTATTTT
>TRBV20-1|NA|few|TRBJ2-7
CSARVPSLLDLEQYF
TGCAGTGCTAGAGTCCCTAGCCTCTTGGACCTCGAGCAGTACTTC
>TRBV30|TRBD2|NA|TRBJ2-3
CAWSPSGLYKIRTSTDTQYF
TGTGCCTGGAGTCCTAGCGGGCTTTATAAGATACGTACTAGCACAGATACGCAGTATTTT
>TRBV6-5|NA|many|TRBJ2-2
CASSYSAVTGELFF
TGTGCCAGCAGTTACTCCGCGGTAACCGGGGAGCTGTTTTTT
>TRBV27|NA|NA|TRBJ2-3
CASRNRDFDTDTQYF
TGTGCCAGCAGGAACCGGGACTTCGACACAGATACGCAGTATTTT
>TRBV4-1|TRBD2|many|TRBJ2-3
CASSQDLITSGTSTDTQYF
TGCGCCAGCAGCCAAGATCTCATAACTAGCGGGACCTCCACAGATACGCAGTATTTT
>TRBV7-8|TRBD1|NA|TRBJ2-5
CASSLDRVVETQYF
TGTGCCAGCAGCTTGGACAGGGTGGTGGAGACCCAGTACTTC
>TRBV5-1|TRBD2|many|TRBJ2-5
CASRTSGGQETQYF
TGCGCCAGCAGGACTAGCGGAGGTCAAGAGACCCAGTACTTC
>TRBV12-3/TRBV12-4|TRBD1|many|TRBJ2-1
CASNTPGQGPYNEQFF
TGTGCCAGCAATACCCCGGGACAGGGTCCCTACAATGAGCAGTTCTTC
>TRBV3-1|TRBD2|NA|TRBJ2-1
CASSQGGLAGREQFF
TGTGCCAGCAGCCAAGGTGGTCTAGCGGGACGAGAGCAGTTCTTC
>TRBV12-3/TRBV12-4|NA|many|TRBJ2-2
CASRSTVPGELFF
TGTGCCAGCAGATCGACAGTTCCCGGGGAGCTGTTTTTT
>TRBV7-9|TRBD1|many|TRBJ2-7
CASSFDRAYEQYF
TGCGCCAGCAGCTTTGACAGGGCCTACGAGCAGTACTTC
>TRBV3-1|TRBD1|many|TRBJ1-1
CASSQTGTGNTEAFF
TGTGCCAGCAGCCAAACCGGGACAGGGAACACTGAAGCTTTCTTT
>TRBV7-2|TRBD2|NA|TRBJ2-3
CASSFGQGTGGRTDTQYF
TGTGCCAGCAGCTTTGGCCAGGGAACGGGAGGCCGCACAGATACGCAGTATTTT
>TRBV12-3/TRBV12-4|NA|many|TRBJ2-3
CASSLWSDTQYF
TGTGCCAGCAGTTTGTGGTCGGATACGCAGTATTTT
>TRBV29-1|NA|many|TRBJ2-2
CSAGGLAGTGELFF
TGCAGCGCTGGGGGGCTAGCAGGCACCGGGGAGCTGTTTTTT
>TRBV10-3|TRBD2|few|TRBJ2-3
CAISEGLAGKDTQYF
TGTGCCATCAGCGAGGGACTAGCGGGAAAAGATACGCAGTATTTT
>TRBV12-3/TRBV12-4|TRBD2|few|TRBJ2-7
CASSLGLAGSTEQYF
TGTGCCAGCAGTCTTGGACTAGCGGGATCAACCGAGCAGTACTTC
>TRBV29-1|NA|NA|TRBJ2-1
CSVVSGGNEQFF
TGCAGCGTTGTTTCCGGAGGCAATGAGCAGTTCTTC
>TRBV10-3|NA|many|TRBJ1-1
CAISEGGSNTEAFF
TGTGCCATCAGTGAAGGGGGGTCGAACACTGAAGCTTTCTTT
>TRBV4-2|NA|many|TRBJ2-3
CASSQLGRADYSTDTQYF
TGTGCCAGCAGCCAATTGGGCCGAGCGGATTATAGCACAGATACGCAGTATTTT
>TRBV7-9|TRBD1|many|TRBJ2-6
CASSLRGHRSGANVLTF
TGTGCCAGCAGCTTAAGGGGGCATCGATCTGGGGCCAACGTCCTGACTTTC
>TRBV19|NA|NA|TRBJ2-1
CASSISLINEQFF
TGTGCCAGTAGTATAAGCCTGATCAATGAGCAGTTCTTC
>TRBV29-1|NA|many|TRBJ2-7
CSVERPGPTYEQYF
TGCAGCGTTGAACGGCCGGGACCGACCTACGAGCAGTACTTC
>TRBV20-1|TRBD2|many|TRBJ2-4
CSATDPGTTKNFQYF
TGCAGTGCTACAGATCCCGGGACTACCAAAAACTTTCAGTACTTC
>TRBV29-1|NA|few|TRBJ1-1
CSVPEGVEAFF
TGCAGCGTCCCTGAGGGTGTTGAAGCTTTCTTT
>TRBV7-2|NA|NA|TRBJ2-5
CASSLALHVGSSKETQYF
TGTGCCAGCAGCTTAGCGCTTCACGTCGGGAGTTCGAAAGAGACCCAGTACTTC
>TRBV19|NA|once|TRBJ1-5
CASSITGTLYQPQHF
TGTGCCAGTAGTATAACAGGCACCCTCTATCAGCCCCAGCATTTT
>TRBV7-2|NA|many|TRBJ2-3
CASSLENRGGDTQYF
TGTGCCAGCAGCTTAGAAAACAGGGGGGGGGATACGCAGTATTTT
>TRBV12-3/TRBV12-4|NA|many|TRBJ2-2
CASTIGGVSIGELFF
TGTGCCAGCACCATCGGTGGCGTCAGCATCGGGGAGCTGTTTTTT
>TRBV4-1|TRBD2|many|TRBJ2-1
CASSQTPAGLAGGTVVDNEQFF
TGCGCCAGCAGCCAAACACCGGCGGGACTAGCGGGAGGGACTGTGGTTGACAATGAGCAGTTCTTC
>TRBV12-3/TRBV12-4|NA|many|TRBJ2-3
CASSPQDSEGEYF
TGTGCCAGCAGTCCCCAGGATAGCGAGGGGGAGTATTTT
>TRBV20-1|TRBD1|NA|TRBJ1-1
CRAGTGGVNTEAFF
TGCAGGGCCGGGACAGGGGGCGTGAACACTGAAGCTTTCTTT
>TRBV29-1|NA|many|TRBJ2-2
CSGGHTGELFF
TGCAGCGGTGGCCACACCGGGGAGCTGTTTTTT
>TRBV27|NA|many|TRBJ2-1
CASSTGYNEQFF
TGTGCCAGCTCCACAGGGTACAATGAGCAGTTCTTC
>TRBV20-1|TRBD2|many|TRBJ2-7
CSARDLAGTTYEQYF
TGCAGTGCTAGAGATCTAGCGGGGACAACCTACGAGCAGTACTTC
>TRBV4-1|NA|NA|TRBJ2-1
CASSQSNFAVF
TGCGCCAGCAGCCAATCAAACTTCGCGGTCTTC
>TRBV20-1|NA|many|TRBJ2-1
CSATGTAGMFNEQFF
TGCAGTGCCACCGGGACAGCGGGGATGTTCAATGAGCAGTTCTTC
>TRBV20-1|NA|many|TRBJ2-2
CSAKIGPGELFF
TGCAGTGCTAAAATAGGGCCCGGGGAGCTGTTTTTT
>TRBV30|NA|many|TRBJ2-2
CAWSVLPGELFF
TGTGCCTGGAGTGTGTTACCCGGGGAGCTGTTTTTT
>TRBV4-1|TRBD1|NA|TRBJ1-2
CASSPEFDRESYGYTF
TGCGCCAGCAGCCCTGAATTTGACAGGGAAAGCTATGGCTACACCTTC
>TRBV5-1|NA|many|TRBJ2-1
CASSLVLAFNNEQFF
TGCGCCAGCAGCTTGGTGCTAGCATTTAATAATGAGCAGTTCTTC